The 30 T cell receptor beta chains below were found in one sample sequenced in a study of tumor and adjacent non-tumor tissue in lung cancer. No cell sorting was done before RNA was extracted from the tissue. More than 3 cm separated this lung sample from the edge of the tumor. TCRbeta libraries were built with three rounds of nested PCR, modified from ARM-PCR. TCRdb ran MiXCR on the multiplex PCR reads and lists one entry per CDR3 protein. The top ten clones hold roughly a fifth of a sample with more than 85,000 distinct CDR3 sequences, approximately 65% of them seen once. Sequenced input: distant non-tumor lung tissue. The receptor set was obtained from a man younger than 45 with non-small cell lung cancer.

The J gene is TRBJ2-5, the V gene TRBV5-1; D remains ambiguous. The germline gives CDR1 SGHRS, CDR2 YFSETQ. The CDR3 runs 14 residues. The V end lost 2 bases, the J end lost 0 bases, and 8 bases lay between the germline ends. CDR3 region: CASSFTIYQETQYF. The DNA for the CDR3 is TGCGCCAGCAGCTTTACGATTTACCAAGAGACCCAGTACTTC. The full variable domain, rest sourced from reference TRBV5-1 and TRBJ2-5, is KAGVTQTPRYLIKTRGQQVTLSCSPISGHRSVSWYQQTPGQGLQFLFEYFSETQRNKGNFPGRFSGRQFSNSRSEMNVSTLELGDSALYLCASSFTIYQETQYFGPGTRLLVL.

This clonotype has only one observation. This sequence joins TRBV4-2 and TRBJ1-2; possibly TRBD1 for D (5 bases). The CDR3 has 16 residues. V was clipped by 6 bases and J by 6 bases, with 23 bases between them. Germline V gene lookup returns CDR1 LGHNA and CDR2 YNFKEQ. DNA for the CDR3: TGTGCCAGCAGTCCTAACTCTGGGGGGACCGACAATGGCTACACCTTC. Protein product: CASSPNSGGTDNGYTF.

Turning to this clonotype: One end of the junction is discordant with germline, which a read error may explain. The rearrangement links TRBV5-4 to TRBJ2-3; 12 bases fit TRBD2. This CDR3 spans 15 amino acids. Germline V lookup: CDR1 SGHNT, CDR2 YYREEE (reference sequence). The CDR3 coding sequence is TGTGCCAGCAGCTCGGGACTAGCGGGCACAGATATGCAGTATTTT. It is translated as CASSSGLAGTDMQYF.

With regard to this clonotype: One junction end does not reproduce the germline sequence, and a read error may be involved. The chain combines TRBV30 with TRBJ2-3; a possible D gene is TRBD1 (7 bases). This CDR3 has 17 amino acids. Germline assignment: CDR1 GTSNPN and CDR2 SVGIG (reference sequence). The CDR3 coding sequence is TGTGCCTGGAGTAGCCAGGCCAGCGGAGGGGGCACAGAAACGCAGTATTTT. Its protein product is CAWSSQASGGGTETQYF.

In DNA, the CDR3 is TGCAGCACTGGACAGGGGGGCGGGGGCGAGCAGTACTTC. Its protein product is CSTGQGGGGEQYF. This chain joins TRBV29-1 and TRBJ2-7, with TRBD1 matching 10 bases. V was clipped by 8 bases and J by 6 bases; unmatched bases: 10. Germline loops: CDR1 SQVTM, CDR2 ANQGSEA. This CDR3 is built from 13 residues.

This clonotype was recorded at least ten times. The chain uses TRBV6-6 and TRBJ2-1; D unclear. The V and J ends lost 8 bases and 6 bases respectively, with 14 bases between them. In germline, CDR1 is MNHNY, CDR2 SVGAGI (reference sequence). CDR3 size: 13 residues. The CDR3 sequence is CASWAARVNEQFF. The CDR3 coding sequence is TGTGCCAGCTGGGCGGCGAGAGTCAATGAGCAGTTCTTC.

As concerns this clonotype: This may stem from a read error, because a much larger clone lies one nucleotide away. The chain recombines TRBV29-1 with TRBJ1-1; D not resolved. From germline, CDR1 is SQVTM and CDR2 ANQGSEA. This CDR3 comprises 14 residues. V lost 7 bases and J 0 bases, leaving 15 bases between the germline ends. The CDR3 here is CSAHETVMNTEAFF. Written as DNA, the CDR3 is TGCAGCGCCCACGAGACCGTTATGAACACTGAAGCTTTCTTT.

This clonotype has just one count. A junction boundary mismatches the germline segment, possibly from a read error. Here the CDR3 DNA reads TGCAGTGTTAGGCCGCTAACAGGGCTCGGATATGGATACACCTTC. This gives the protein CSVRPLTGLGYGYTF. This rearrangement joins TRBV20-1 to TRBJ1-2; possibly TRBD1 for D (6 bases). This CDR3 is built from 15 residues. Germline lookup yields CDR1 DFQATT and CDR2 SNEGSKA (reference sequence).

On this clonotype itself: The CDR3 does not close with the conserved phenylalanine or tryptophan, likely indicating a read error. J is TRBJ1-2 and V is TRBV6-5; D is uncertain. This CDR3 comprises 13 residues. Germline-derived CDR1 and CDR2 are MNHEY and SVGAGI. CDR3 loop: CASSYSRRVGYTY. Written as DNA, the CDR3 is TGTGCTAGCAGTTACTCCAGGAGGGTAGGCTACACCTAC.

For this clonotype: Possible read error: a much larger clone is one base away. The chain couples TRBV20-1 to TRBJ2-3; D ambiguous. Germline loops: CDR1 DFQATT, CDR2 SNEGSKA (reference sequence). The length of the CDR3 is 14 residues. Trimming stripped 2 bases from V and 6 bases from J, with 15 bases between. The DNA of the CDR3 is TGCAGTGCTAGACAGGACCAGTTCTCTGATACGCAGTATTTT. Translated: CSARQDQFSDTQYF.

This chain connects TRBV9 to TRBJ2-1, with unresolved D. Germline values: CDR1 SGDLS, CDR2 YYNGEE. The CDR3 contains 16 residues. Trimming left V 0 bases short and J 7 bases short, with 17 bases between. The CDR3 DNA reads TGTGCCAGCAGCGTAGGTCCTAGATCTAGACGGAATGAGCAGTTCTTC. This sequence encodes CASSVGPRSRRNEQFF.

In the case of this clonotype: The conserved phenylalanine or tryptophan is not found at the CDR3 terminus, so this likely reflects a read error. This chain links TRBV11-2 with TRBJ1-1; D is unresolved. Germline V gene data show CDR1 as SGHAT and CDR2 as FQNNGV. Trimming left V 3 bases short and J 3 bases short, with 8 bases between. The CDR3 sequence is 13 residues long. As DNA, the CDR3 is TGTGCCAGCAGCTTGGGCTGTTACACTGAAGCTTTCATT. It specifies CASSLGCYTEAFI.

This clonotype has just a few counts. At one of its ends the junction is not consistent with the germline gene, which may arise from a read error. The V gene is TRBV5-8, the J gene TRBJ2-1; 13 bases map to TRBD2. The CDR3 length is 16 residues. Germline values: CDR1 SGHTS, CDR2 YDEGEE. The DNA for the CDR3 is TGTGCCAGCAGCGCCGGACTAGCGGGGGATGGAGATGAGCCGTTCTTC. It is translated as CASSAGLAGDGDEPFF.

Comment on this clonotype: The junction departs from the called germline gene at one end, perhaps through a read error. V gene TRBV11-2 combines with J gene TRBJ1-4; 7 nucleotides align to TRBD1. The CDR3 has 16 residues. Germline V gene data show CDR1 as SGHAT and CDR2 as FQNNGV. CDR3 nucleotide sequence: TGTCCCAGCAGCTTAGGATCCTGGGACAGTAATGAAAAACTGTTTTTT. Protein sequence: CPSSLGSWDSNEKLFF.

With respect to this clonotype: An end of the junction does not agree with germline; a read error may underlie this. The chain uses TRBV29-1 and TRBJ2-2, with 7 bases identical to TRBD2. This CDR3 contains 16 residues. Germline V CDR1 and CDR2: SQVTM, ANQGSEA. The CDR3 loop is CSIEPLGGSGTGELFF. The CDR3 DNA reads TGCAGCATTGAGCCCCTCGGGGGGTCGGGAACCGGGGAGCTGTTTTTT.

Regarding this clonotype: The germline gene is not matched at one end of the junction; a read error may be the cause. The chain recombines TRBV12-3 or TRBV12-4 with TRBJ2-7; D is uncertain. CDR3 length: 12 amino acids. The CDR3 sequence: CVSSLRPYEQYF. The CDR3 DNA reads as TGTGTCAGCAGTTTAAGGCCATACGAGCAGTACTTC.

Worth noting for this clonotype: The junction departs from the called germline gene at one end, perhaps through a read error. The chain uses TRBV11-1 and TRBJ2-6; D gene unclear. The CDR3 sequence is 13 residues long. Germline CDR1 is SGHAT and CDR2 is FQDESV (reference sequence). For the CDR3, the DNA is TGTGCCAGCAGCTTAGCTGGGGTCAACGTCCTGACTTTC. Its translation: CASSLAGVNVLTF.

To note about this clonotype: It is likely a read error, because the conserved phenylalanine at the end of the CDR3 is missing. CDR3 amino acids: CASSYRSQQGNEQFS. The CDR3 DNA sequence: TGTGCCAGCAGTTACCGGAGTCAGCAGGGCAATGAGCAGTTCTCC. V and J are TRBV6-2 or TRBV6-3 and TRBJ2-1, with a tentative D call TRBD1 (5 bases). The CDR3 extends over 15 amino acids. V was trimmed by 2 bases and J by 6 bases, leaving 14 bases between them. Looked up from germline, CDR1 is MNHEY and CDR2 is SVGEGT.

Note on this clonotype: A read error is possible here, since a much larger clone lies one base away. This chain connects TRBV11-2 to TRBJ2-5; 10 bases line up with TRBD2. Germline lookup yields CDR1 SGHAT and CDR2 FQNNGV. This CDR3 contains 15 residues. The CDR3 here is CATSFALAGEETQYF. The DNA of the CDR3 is TGTGCCACCAGCTTTGCCCTAGCGGGGGAAGAGACCCAGTACTTC.

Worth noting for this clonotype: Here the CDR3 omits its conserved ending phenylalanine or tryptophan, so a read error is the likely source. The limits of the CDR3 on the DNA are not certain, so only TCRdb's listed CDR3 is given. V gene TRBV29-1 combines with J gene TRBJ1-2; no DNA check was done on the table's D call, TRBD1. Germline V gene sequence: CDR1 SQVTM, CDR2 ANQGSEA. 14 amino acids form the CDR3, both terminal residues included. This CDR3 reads CSVEDHRVNYGYTY.

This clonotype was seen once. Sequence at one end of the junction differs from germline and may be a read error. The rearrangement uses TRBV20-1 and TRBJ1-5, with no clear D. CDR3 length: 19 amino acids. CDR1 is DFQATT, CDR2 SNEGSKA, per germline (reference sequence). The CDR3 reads CSVTQSSGRILGSNQPLHF. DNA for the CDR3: TGCAGTGTAACCCAAAGCAGCGGACGGATTTTGGGAAGCAATCAGCCCCTGCATTTT.

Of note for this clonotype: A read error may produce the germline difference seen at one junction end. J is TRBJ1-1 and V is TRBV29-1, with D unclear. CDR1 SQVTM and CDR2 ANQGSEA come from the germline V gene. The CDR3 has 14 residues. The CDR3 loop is CSVEVSSTNIEAFF. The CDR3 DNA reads TGCAGCGTTGAAGTAAGTAGTACGAACATTGAAGCTTTCTTT.

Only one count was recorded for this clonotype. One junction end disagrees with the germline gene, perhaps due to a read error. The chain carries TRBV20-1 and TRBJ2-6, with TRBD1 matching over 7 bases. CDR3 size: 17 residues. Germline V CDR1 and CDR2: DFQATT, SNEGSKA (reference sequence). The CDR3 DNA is TGCAGTGCCCTCACGACAGGGTGGGGCTCTTGGGCCAACGTCCTGACTTTC. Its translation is CSALTTGWGSWANVLTF.

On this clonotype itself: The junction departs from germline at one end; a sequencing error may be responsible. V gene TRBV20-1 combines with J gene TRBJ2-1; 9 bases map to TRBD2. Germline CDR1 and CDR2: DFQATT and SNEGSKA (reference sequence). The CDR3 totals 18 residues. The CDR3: CSTRAASGTLGSYNEQFF. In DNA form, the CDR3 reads TGCAGTACTAGGGCGGCTAGCGGGACTCTGGGCTCCTATAATGAGCAGTTCTTC.

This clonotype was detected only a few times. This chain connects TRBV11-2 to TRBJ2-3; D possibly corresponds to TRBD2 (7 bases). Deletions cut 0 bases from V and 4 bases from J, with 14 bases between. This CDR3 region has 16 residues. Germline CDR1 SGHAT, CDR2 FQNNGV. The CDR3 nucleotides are TGTGCCAGCAGCTTAGACTGGCGAGGGGGGGCAGATACGCAGTATTTT. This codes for CASSLDWRGGADTQYF. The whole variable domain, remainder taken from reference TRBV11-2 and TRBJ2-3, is EAGVAQSPRYKIIEKRQSVAFWCNPISGHATLYWYQQILGQGPKLLIQFQNNGVVDDSQLPKDRFSAERLKGVDSTLKIQPAKLEDSAVYLCASSLDWRGGADTQYFGPGTRLTVL.

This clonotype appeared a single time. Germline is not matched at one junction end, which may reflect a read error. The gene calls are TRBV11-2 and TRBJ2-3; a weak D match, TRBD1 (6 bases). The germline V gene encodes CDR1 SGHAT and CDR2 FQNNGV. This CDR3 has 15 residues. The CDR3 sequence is CATSFLSQGGGTQYF. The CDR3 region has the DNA TGTGCCACCAGCTTTCTTTCACAGGGTGGAGGTACGCAGTATTTT.

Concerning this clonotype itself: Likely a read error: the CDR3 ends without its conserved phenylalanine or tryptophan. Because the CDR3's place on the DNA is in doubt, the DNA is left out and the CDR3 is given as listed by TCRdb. CDR3 region: CAGSLILAGIDEQFL. The V gene is TRBV11-2, the J gene TRBJ2-1; the table calls TRBD2, which could not be checked here. Germline assignment: CDR1 SGHAT and CDR2 FQNNGV. Ends included, the CDR3 has 15 residues.

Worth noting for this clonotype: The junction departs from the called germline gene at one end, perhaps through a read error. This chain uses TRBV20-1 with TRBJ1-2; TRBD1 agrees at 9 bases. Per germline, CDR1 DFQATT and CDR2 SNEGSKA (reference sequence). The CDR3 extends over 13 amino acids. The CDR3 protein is CSVRDRVGLGYTF. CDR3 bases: TGCAGTGTTAGGGACAGGGTCGGTCTTGGCTACACATTC.

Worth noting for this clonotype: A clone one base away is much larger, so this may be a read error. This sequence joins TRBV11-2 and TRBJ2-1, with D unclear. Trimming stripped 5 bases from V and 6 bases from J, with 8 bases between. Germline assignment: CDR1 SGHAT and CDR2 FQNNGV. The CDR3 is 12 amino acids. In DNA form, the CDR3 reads TGTGCCAGCAGCGTTAGTCTCAATGAGCAGTTCTTC. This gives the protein CASSVSLNEQFF.

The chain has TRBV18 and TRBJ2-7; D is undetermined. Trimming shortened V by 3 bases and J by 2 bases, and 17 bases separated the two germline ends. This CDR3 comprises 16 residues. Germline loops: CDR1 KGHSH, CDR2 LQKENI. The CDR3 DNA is TGTGCCAGCTCACCCCGCGGCGCGCGTCAGGCCTACGAGCAGTACTTC. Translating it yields CASSPRGARQAYEQYF.